A selection of T cell receptor beta chains follows, all from one sample in a study of blood T cell repertoires in COVID-19. The assay was immunoSEQ multiplex PCR, and TCRdb's table has in-frame clones only and misses some. The repertoire holds 230,000 or so clones, with 65% to 90% as singletons. The sample consisted of peripheral blood. These receptors all stem from a man between 35 and 55 years old who had recovered from COVID-19. The CDR3 runs from the conserved cysteine through the conserved F or W. The D gene is left open where the match is weak. The size of a clone is reported for some rows only, either as once, few or many, or as a class for expanded clones.

size	D	V	J	CDR3	DNA
-	TRBD2	TRBV6-2/TRBV6-3	TRBJ2-7	CASSLLSGSMDEQYF	TGTGCCAGCAGTTTACTTAGCGGGAGCATGGATGAGCAGTACTTC
-	TRBD1	TRBV15	TRBJ1-4	CATSRKGALNEKLFF	TGTGCCACCAGCAGGAAGGGGGCACTGAATGAAAAACTGTTTTTT
-	TRBD2	TRBV5-4	TRBJ2-3	CASSPGVSGGLDTQYF	TGTGCCAGCAGCCCAGGAGTGAGCGGGGGATTAGATACGCAGTATTTT
-	TRBD1	TRBV30	TRBJ1-4	CAWSRGQGPQTKEKLFF	TGTGCCTGGAGTCGGGGACAGGGCCCTCAAACCAAAGAAAAACTGTTTTTT
-	-	TRBV6-5	TRBJ1-5	CASSQGQDQPQHF	TGTGCCAGCAGCCAGGGACAAGATCAGCCCCAGCATTTT
-	TRBD2	TRBV3-1/TRBV3-2	TRBJ2-7	CASSPWAGGGLGGSYEQYF	TGTGCCAGCAGCCCCTGGGCGGGAGGAGGTCTAGGAGGCTCCTACGAGCAGTACTTC
-	-	TRBV6-5	TRBJ2-2	CASTTSWGGAEELFF	TGTGCCAGCACCACGAGCTGGGGGGGGGCCGAGGAGCTGTTTTTT
-	-	TRBV6-2/TRBV6-3	TRBJ1-1	CASSYHGGTEAFF	TGTGCCAGCAGTTACCACGGGGGCACTGAAGCTTTCTTT
-	-	TRBV19	TRBJ1-4	CASIPKSGQGATNEKLFF	TGTGCCAGTATCCCAAAATCGGGACAAGGTGCAACTAATGAAAAACTGTTTTTT
-	-	TRBV3-1/TRBV3-2	TRBJ2-7	CASSQSRGTYEQYF	TGTGCCAGCAGCCAATCAAGGGGCACCTACGAGCAGTACTTC
-	-	TRBV2	TRBJ2-4	CASSEMGRAMYF	TGTGCCAGCAGTGAGATGGGCAGGGCGATGTACTTC
-	TRBD2	TRBV29-1	TRBJ2-2	CSGGGANTGELFF	TGCAGCGGCGGGGGGGCTAACACCGGGGAGCTGTTTTTT
-	-	TRBV10-3	TRBJ2-5	CAISESTGKETQYF	TGTGCCATCAGTGAGTCAACAGGGAAAGAGACCCAGTACTTC
-	TRBD2	TRBV7-8	TRBJ2-7	CASSQRLAGAESSHEQYF	TGTGCCAGCAGCCAAAGACTAGCGGGAGCGGAATCTTCCCACGAGCAGTACTTC
-	TRBD1	TRBV5-1	TRBJ2-7	CASSPRQGEAYEQYF	TGCGCCAGCAGCCCTAGACAGGGTGAAGCCTACGAGCAGTACTTC
-	-	TRBV6-5	TRBJ2-7	CASSYDRRYYEQYF	TGTGCCAGCAGTTACGACAGGAGATACTACGAGCAGTACTTC
-	TRBD1	TRBV7-9	TRBJ2-7	CASSLVYDRGPYEQYF	TGTGCCAGCAGCTTAGTCTACGACAGGGGGCCCTACGAGCAGTACTTC
-	-	TRBV6-5	TRBJ2-5	CASNDRQETQYF	TGTGCCAGCAACGACAGGCAAGAGACCCAGTACTTC
-	TRBD1	TRBV10-3	TRBJ1-2	CAISLEFRGNYGYTF	TGTGCCATCAGTCTTGAGTTCAGGGGGAACTATGGCTACACCTTC
-	TRBD1	TRBV7-9	TRBJ1-3	CASSPDRVSGNTIYF	TGTGCCAGCAGCCCAGACAGGGTGTCTGGAAACACCATATATTTT
few	TRBD1	TRBV9	TRBJ2-2	CASSFPSGTGNTGELFF	TGTGCCAGCAGCTTTCCGTCCGGGACAGGGAACACCGGGGAGCTGTTTTTT
-	TRBD2	TRBV6-1	TRBJ2-4	CASSEARVSGSVAKNIQYF	TGTGCCAGCAGTGAAGCGCGGGTTAGCGGGAGTGTTGCCAAAAACATTCAGTACTTC
-	-	TRBV11-2	TRBJ2-7	CASTLVGYEQYF	TGTGCCAGCACCCTTGTCGGGTACGAGCAGTACTTC
-	-	TRBV7-6	TRBJ2-1	CASSLGPLLNNEQFF	TGTGCCAGCAGCTTGGGCCCCCTGTTGAACAATGAGCAGTTCTTC